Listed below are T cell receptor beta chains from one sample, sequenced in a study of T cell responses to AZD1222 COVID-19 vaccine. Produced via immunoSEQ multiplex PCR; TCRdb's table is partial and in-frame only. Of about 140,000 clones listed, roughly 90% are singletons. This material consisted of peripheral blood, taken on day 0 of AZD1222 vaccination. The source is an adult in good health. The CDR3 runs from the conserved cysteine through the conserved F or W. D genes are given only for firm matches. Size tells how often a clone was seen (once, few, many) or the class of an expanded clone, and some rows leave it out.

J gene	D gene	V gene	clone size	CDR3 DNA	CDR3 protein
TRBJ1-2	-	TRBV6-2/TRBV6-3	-	TGTGCCAGCAGTTATGGGTCAAATTCTAACTATGGCTACACCTTC	CASSYGSNSNYGYTF
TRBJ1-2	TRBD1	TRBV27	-	TGTGCCAGCAGTTCGGGACAGGGGGCAAGGGATGGCTACACCTTC	CASSSGQGARDGYTF
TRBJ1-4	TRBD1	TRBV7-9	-	TGTGCCAGCAGCTTAGGCGGGACAGGGGGCCTTGGTGGAGAAAAACTGTTTTTT	CASSLGGTGGLGGEKLFF
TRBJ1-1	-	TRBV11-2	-	TGTGCCAGCAGCGCAAAGCCCCAGGGGAACACTGAAGCTTTCTTT	CASSAKPQGNTEAFF
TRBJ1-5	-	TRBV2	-	TGTGCCAGCAGTGACTTTGGGATAAGCAATCAGCCCCAGCATTTT	CASSDFGISNQPQHF
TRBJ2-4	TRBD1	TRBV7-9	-	TGTGCCAGCAGTCATACTTCCGGGACAGGGGAAAACATTCAGTACTTC	CASSHTSGTGENIQYF
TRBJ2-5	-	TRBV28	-	TGTGCCAGCAGGAGCCTCACCGTAGAGACCCAGTACTTC	CASRSLTVETQYF
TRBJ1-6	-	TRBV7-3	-	TGTGCCAGCAGCTTAACGAATAACAGGGTGGCCTCACCCCTCCACTTT	CASSLTNNRVASPLHF
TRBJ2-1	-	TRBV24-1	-	TGTGCCACCAGTGATTTGCGGGGTAATGAGCAGTTCTTC	CATSDLRGNEQFF
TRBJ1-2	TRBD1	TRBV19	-	TGTGCCAGTAGTACCTCCGGGACAGGGGGCCTCCTTAGCTATGGCTACACCTTC	CASSTSGTGGLLSYGYTF
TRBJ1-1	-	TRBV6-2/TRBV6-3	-	TGTGCCAGCAGTTACGTTACAGGGAACACTGAAGCTTTCTTT	CASSYVTGNTEAFF
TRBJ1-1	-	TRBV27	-	TGTGCCAGCAGTTTGTACGGGAACACTGAAGCTTTCTTT	CASSLYGNTEAFF
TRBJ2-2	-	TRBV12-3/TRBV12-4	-	TGTGCCAGCAGTTCCGGGGCAACCGGGGAGCTGTTTTTT	CASSSGATGELFF
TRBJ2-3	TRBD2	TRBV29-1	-	TGCAGCGGGGGACTAGCGGGAGGCCAGTATTTT	CSGGLAGGQYF
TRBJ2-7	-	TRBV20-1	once	TGCAGTGCTAGTGCCCCATTACTCAACGAGCAGTACTTC	CSASAPLLNEQYF
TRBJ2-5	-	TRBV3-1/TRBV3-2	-	TGTGCCAGCAGCCAGGGGATAGGACCCAAGGCGACCCAGTACTTC	CASSQGIGPKATQYF
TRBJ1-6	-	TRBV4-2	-	TGTGCCAGCAGCCAAGATCGCATGGCCCCTTTCGTTTTGACCTCACCCCTCCACTTT	CASSQDRMAPFVLTSPLHF
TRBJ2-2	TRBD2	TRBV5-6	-	TGTGCCAGCAGGTTCCGGGGACTAGCGCCAACCGGGGAGCTGTTTTTT	CASRFRGLAPTGELFF
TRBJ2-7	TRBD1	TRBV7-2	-	TGTGCCAGCAGCTTATCAGGGACAGAGCCTTTGGCGCAGTACTTC	CASSLSGTEPLAQYF
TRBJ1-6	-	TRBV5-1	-	TGCGCCAGCAGCTCGAAACAGGGAGGCTATAATTCACCCCTCCACTTT	CASSSKQGGYNSPLHF
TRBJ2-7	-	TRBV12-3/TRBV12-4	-	TGTGCCAGCAGTTACAGGTGGGGTAGGGAGCAGTACTTC	CASSYRWGREQYF
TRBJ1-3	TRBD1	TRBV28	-	TGTGCCAGCAGCCTGGACAGGGTTTATGGAAACACCATATATTTT	CASSLDRVYGNTIYF
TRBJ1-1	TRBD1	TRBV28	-	TGTGCCAGCAGGCCATTGGGACAGGGCGAGCGTAAAGCTTTCTTT	CASRPLGQGERKAFF
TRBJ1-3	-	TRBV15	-	TGTGCCACCAGCAGAGAAGCAGGGGTTCTAAACACCATATATTTT	CATSREAGVLNTIYF
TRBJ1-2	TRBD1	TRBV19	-	TGTGCCAGTCGAAACCGGGACAGGGGGCTTGGCTATGGCTACACCTTC	CASRNRDRGLGYGYTF
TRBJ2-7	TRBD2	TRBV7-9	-	TGTGCCAGCAGCTTAGAAAGCGGGAGGTATTATGCCGAGCAGTACTTC	CASSLESGRYYAEQYF
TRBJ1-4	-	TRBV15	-	TGTGCCACCAGCAGAGATGGGAGGGGAACAACTAATGAAAAACTGTTTTTT	CATSRDGRGTTNEKLFF
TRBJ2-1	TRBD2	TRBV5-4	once	TGTGCCAGCACACTAGCGGGAGGAGGCAATGAGCAGTTCTTC	CASTLAGGGNEQFF
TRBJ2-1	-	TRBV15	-	TGTGCCACCAGCAGAGCGGGCGGAGGAATGGCCTCCTACAATGAGCAGTTCTTC	CATSRAGGGMASYNEQFF
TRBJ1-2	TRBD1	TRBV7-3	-	TGTGCCAGCAGCTTTGGGACAGGGCTAGGCTACACCTTC	CASSFGTGLGYTF
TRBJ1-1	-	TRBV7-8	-	TGTGCCAGCAGCTTAGCCTGGACAGAAGCTTTCTTT	CASSLAWTEAFF
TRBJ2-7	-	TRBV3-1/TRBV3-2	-	TGTGCCAGCAGCCAAGCCGGGTACGAGCAGTACTTC	CASSQAGYEQYF
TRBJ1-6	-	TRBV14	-	TGTGCCAGCAGCCCCGAAACCCCAGCTTCACCCCTCCACTTT	CASSPETPASPLHF
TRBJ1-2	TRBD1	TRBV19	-	TGTGCCAGTAATATCGGACAGGGCTATGGCTACACCTTC	CASNIGQGYGYTF
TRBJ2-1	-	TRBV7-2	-	TGTGCCAGCAGCCCTGGGGCAGCCTTCAATGAGCAGTTCTTC	CASSPGAAFNEQFF
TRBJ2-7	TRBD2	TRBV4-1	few	TGCGCCAGCAGCCAAGTGGCTAGCGGGAGCCTCTCCTACGAGCAGTACTTC	CASSQVASGSLSYEQYF
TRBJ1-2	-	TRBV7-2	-	TGTGCCAGCAGCTTAGAGAGGGATGGTGGCTACACCTTC	CASSLERDGGYTF
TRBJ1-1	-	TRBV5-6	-	TGTGCCAGCATCCTCGACGGAGGGAACACTGAAGCTTTCTTT	CASILDGGNTEAFF
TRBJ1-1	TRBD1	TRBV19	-	TGTGCCAGTGGGACCAAACAGGGGGGACTCACTGAAGCTTTCTTT	CASGTKQGGLTEAFF
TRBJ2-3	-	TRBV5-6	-	TGTGCCAGCAGCTTGCCTTTCGACAGGTGGAGGCCTAGCACAGATACGCAGTATTTT	CASSLPFDRWRPSTDTQYF
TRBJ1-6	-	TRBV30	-	TGTGCCTGGAGTTCAGGGGCCGGTTCACCCCTCCACTTT	CAWSSGAGSPLHF
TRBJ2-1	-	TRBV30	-	TGTGCCTGGAGCCGTTTGCGGTCGAGTGGTGAGCAGTTCTTC	CAWSRLRSSGEQFF
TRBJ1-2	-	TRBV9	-	TGTGCCAGCAGTTCCGAGCCGCGACATGGCTACACCTTC	CASSSEPRHGYTF
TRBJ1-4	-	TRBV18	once	TGTGCCAGCTCACCAAGCCACATTGCAACTAATGAAAAACTGTTTTTT	CASSPSHIATNEKLFF
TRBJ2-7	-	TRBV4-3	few	TGCGCCAGCAGCCAAGGTGGCAATAGCCTCTACGAGCAGTACTTC	CASSQGGNSLYEQYF
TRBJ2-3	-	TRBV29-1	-	TGCAGCGCAATTTGGGGACAGCAGTATTTT	CSAIWGQQYF
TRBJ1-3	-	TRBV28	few	TGTGCCAGCAGTTTAACCAGAGTCTCTGGAAACACCATATATTTT	CASSLTRVSGNTIYF
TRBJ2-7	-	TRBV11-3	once	TGTGCCAGCAGCCCTCGACTAGAAGAGCAGTACTTC	CASSPRLEEQYF
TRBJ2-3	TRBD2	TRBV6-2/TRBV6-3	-	TGTGCCAGCAGTTACGTAGGACTAGCGGGGCCCGATACGCAGTATTTT	CASSYVGLAGPDTQYF
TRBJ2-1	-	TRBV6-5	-	TGTGCCAGCAGTTACTCGCGGGGTAGCGATGAGCAGTTCTTC	CASSYSRGSDEQFF
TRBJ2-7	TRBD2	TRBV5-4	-	TGTGCCAGCAGCCGAGCGGGATACCAGTACGAGCAGTACTTC	CASSRAGYQYEQYF
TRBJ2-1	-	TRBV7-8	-	TGTGCCAGCAGCTTAGAGGGACCTCCCAACAATGAGCAGTTCTTC	CASSLEGPPNNEQFF
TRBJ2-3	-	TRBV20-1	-	TGCAGTGCTAGTCATGCAGATACGCAGTATTTT	CSASHADTQYF
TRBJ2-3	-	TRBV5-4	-	TGTGCCAGCAGCTTGGTTCCCATCCAAGATACGCAGTATTTT	CASSLVPIQDTQYF
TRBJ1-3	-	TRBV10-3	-	TGTGCCATCAGTGACCCACCTTCTGGAAACACCATATATTTT	CAISDPPSGNTIYF
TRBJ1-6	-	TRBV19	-	TGTGCCAGTAGTTTCCCTCAGGGAACCTATAATTCACCCCTCCACTTT	CASSFPQGTYNSPLHF
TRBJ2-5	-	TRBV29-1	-	TGCAGCGTCTTCTTCCTCTTGACAGAGACCCAGTACTTC	CSVFFLLTETQYF
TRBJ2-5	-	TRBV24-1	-	TGTGCCACCAGTACCGACCCCCAATCGGAGACCCAGTACTTC	CATSTDPQSETQYF
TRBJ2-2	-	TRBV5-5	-	TGTGCCAGCAGCTTGTCGTACGGCAGGGAGAACACCGGGGAGCTGTTTTTT	CASSLSYGRENTGELFF
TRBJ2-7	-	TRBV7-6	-	TGTGCCAGCAGCCAATTAAGGGCTTGGGACGAGCAGTACTTC	CASSQLRAWDEQYF